These 14 T cell receptor beta chains came from one sample sequenced in a study of blood T cell repertoires in COVID-19. The protocol was immunoSEQ multiplex PCR, while the TCRdb copy is restricted to in-frame clones and leaves out a portion. Among about 68,000 clones listed, 65% to 90% were seen once. The sample was peripheral blood. Source of these receptors: a man of 80 years or more with COVID-19, enrolled during active disease.

The chain joins TRBV3-1 (or the pseudogene TRBV3-2) to TRBJ1-3, with TRBD1 matching over 9 bases. Germline V gives CDR1 LGHDT, CDR2 YNNKEL (reference sequence). The CDR3 has 16 residues. Unmatched junction bases numbered 7, after V lost 3 bases and J lost 4 bases. CDR3 coding DNA: TGTGCCAGCAGCCATGGGACAGGGAATGACGGAAACACCATATATTTT. Amino acids: CASSHGTGNDGNTIYF.

This chain connects TRBV19 to TRBJ1-2; D may be TRBD1 (5 bases). The V gene's germline CDR1 is LNHDA and CDR2 SQIVND (reference sequence). Trimming left V 3 bases short and J 8 bases short, with 19 bases between. The CDR3 is 15 amino acids. Here the CDR3 reads CASSIGSGGIYGYTF. The CDR3 bases are TGTGCCAGTAGTATTGGATCGGGGGGGATCTACGGCTACACCTTC.

The J gene is TRBJ2-5, the V gene TRBV7-8; 7 bases fit TRBD1. The CDR3 is made up of 14 amino acids. Germline V gene lookup returns CDR1 SGHVS and CDR2 FQNEAQ. V was pared by 1 base and J by 4 bases, with 3 bases of the junction left unmatched. The CDR3 DNA is TGTGCCAGCAGCTTAGAGGGGGCCGCAGAGACCCAGTACTTC. Its translation: CASSLEGAAETQYF.

This clone appeared a single time. The chain employs TRBV5-4 and TRBJ1-3; unclear D gene. This CDR3 has 15 amino acids. The germline V and J ends were trimmed by 2 bases and 0 bases, with 9 bases remaining between them. The germline V gene has CDR1 SGHNT and CDR2 YYREEE (reference sequence). The CDR3 reads CASSFEGSSGNTIYF. CDR3 nucleotide sequence: TGTGCCAGCAGCTTCGAAGGGAGCTCTGGAAACACCATATATTTT.

This clone was detected once. This chain connects TRBV10-3 to TRBJ1-5; no reliable D call. CDR3 length: 14 residues. Germline V gene data show CDR1 as ENHRY and CDR2 as SYGVKD. Trimming removed 6 bases from V and 3 bases from J, with 12 bases in between. The CDR3 here is CAISYRETNQPQHF. CDR3 in DNA: TGTGCCATCAGCTACCGGGAGACCAATCAGCCCCAGCATTTT.

This clone was recorded a few times. V is TRBV7-2 and J is TRBJ2-7, with D tentatively TRBD1 (6 bases). The V end lost 1 base, the J end lost 1 base, and 11 bases lay between the germline ends. CDR3 length equals 15 residues. The germline CDR1 and CDR2 sequences are SGHTA and FQGNSA. The CDR3 DNA sequence: TGTGCCAGCAGCTTAGGGGACACGCGATCCTACGAGCAGTACTTC. This translates into CASSLGDTRSYEQYF.

The chain is built from TRBV13 and TRBJ2-3, with a possible D match to TRBD1 (6 bases). Trimming shortened V by 0 bases and J by 5 bases, and 9 bases separated the two germline ends. Germline CDR1 reads PRHDT; CDR2 reads FYEKMQ (reference sequence). CDR3 length: 14 residues. The CDR3 DNA reads TGTGCCAGCAGCTTAGGGGCAGGGGTAGATACGCAGTATTTT. This encodes CASSLGAGVDTQYF.

The chain couples TRBV11-3 to TRBJ1-6; maybe TRBD1 (6 bases). The CDR3 sequence is 15 residues long. Trimming took 6 bases from V and 5 from J, leaving 14 bases between them. Germline CDR1 is SGHNT and CDR2 is YENEEA. As DNA, the CDR3 is TGTGCCAGCAGAATAAGGGGGAGAGATAATTCACCCCTCCACTTT. It encodes CASRIRGRDNSPLHF.

The rearrangement links TRBV18 to TRBJ1-4, with TRBD1 matching 8 bases. J gave up 3 bases and V 6 bases, and 6 bases lay outside the gene matches. The length of the CDR3 is 15 residues. From germline, CDR1 is KGHSH and CDR2 LQKENI. CDR3 nucleotide sequence: TGTGCCAGCTCTCGGAGACAGGGGCCTAATGAAAAACTGTTTTTT. This sequence encodes CASSRRQGPNEKLFF.

The genes are TRBV15 and TRBJ1-5, with TRBD1 matching 9 bases. V lost 6 bases and J lost 0; bases outside the gene matches: 12. CDR3 length: 18 residues. Germline V gene sequence: CDR1 LNHNV, CDR2 YYDKDF (reference sequence). CDR3 coding DNA: TGTGCCACCAGAACCCGGGACAGGGTATATTATAGCAATCAGCCCCAGCATTTT. The encoded protein is CATRTRDRVYYSNQPQHF.

The chain recombines TRBV19 with TRBJ1-2; weak D call: TRBD1 (6 bases). CDR1 is LNHDA, CDR2 SQIVND, per germline (reference sequence). The length of the CDR3 is 14 residues. V lost 4 bases and J 6 bases, leaving 15 bases between the germline ends. The DNA for the CDR3 is TGTGCCAGTAGTACCTTCGGGACACGGGATGGCTACACCTTC. Its translation is CASSTFGTRDGYTF. The full variable domain, its missing parts supplied by reference TRBV19 and TRBJ1-2, is DGGITQSPKYLFRKEGQNVTLSCEQNLNHDAMYWYRQDPGQGLRLIYYSQIVNDFQKGDIAEGYSVSREKKESFPLTVTSAQKNPTAFYLCASSTFGTRDGYTFGSGTRLTVV.

This chain uses TRBV7-9 with TRBJ2-7; 7 bases map to TRBD1. The CDR3 is 14 amino acids. CDR1 SEHNR and CDR2 FQNEAQ come from the germline V gene (reference sequence). The junction had 8 bases not matched to a gene; V was cut back by 5 bases and J by 4 bases. The CDR3 region is CASSRTGFGYEQYF. The CDR3 nucleotides read TGTGCCAGCAGCCGGACAGGCTTTGGTTACGAGCAGTACTTC.

V usage is TRBV9 and J usage is TRBJ2-3; 8 bases agree with TRBD2. CDR3 length: 13 residues. V gave up 4 bases and J gave up 4 bases; unmatched junction bases: 2. CDR1 and CDR2 (germline): SGDLS, YYNGEE. The CDR3: CASSRTSPDTQYF. For the CDR3, the DNA is TGTGCCAGCAGCAGGACTAGCCCAGATACGCAGTATTTT.

This sequence joins TRBV5-5 and TRBJ1-6, with 7 bases that match TRBD1. V was pared by 0 bases and J by 14 bases, with 11 bases of the junction left unmatched. CDR3 length equals 15 residues. CDR1 SGHKS and CDR2 YYEKEE come from the germline V gene (reference sequence). CDR3 coding DNA: TGTGCCAGCAGCTTGGAGCGACAGGGAGTACTCGCCCTCCACTTT. The encoded protein is CASSLERQGVLALHF.